This T cell receptor beta chain was sequenced in a study of blood T cell repertoires in COVID-19. On the study more broadly: Spain, Italy and the United States supplied samples that represented acute and convalescent COVID-19. Sources were T cells, B-cell-depleted T cells, or PBMCs; the material itself was cDNA or gDNA.

Original processing methods: Reference gene primer amplification gave estimated nucleated cell counts. Some clones are missing from TCRdb's copy, which holds only in-frame ones; the method was immunoSEQ multiplex PCR. The V and J calls and clone size are taken from that table; D and trimming were inferred from the DNA. The data contain approximately 81,000 clones, roughly four fifths of them seen just once; the ten biggest clones take up 7% to 9%. Losses at the gene ends were 1 base for V and 1 base for J; bases not matched to a gene: 2. The CDR3 runs to 17 residues. Germline V gives CDR1 SNHLY, CDR2 FYNNEI.

The sequencing input was peripheral blood. This TCR came from a human donor in a cohort sampled during active COVID-19. The chain links TRBV2 to TRBJ2-1; TRBD2 matches at 12 bases. CDR3 amino acids: CASSEDLAGGSYNEQFF. The CDR3 nucleotides are TGTGCCAGCAGTGAAGATCTAGCGGGGGGGTCCTACAATGAGCAGTTCTTC.